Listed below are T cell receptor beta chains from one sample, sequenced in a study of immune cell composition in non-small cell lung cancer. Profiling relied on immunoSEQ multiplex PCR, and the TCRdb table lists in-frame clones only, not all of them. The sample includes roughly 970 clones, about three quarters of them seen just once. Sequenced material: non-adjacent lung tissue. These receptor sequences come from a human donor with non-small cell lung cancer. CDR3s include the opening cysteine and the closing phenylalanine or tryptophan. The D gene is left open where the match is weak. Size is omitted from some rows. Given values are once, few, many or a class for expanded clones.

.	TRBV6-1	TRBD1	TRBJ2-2	TGTGCCAGCAAGACAGGGGTGGATAGCGGGGAGCTGTTTTTT	CASKTGVDSGELFF
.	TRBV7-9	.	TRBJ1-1	TGTGCCAGCAGCTTAGCTCGGAAAGCTTTCTTT	CASSLARKAFF
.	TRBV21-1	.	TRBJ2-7	TGTGCCAGCAGAGCCGGTTCGGACAGGGCCTCCTACGAGCAGTACTTC	CASRAGSDRASYEQYF
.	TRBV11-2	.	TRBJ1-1	TGTGCCAGCAGCTTCTGGGCCACCCCGACAGTTAACACTGAAGCTTTCTTT	CASSFWATPTVNTEAFF
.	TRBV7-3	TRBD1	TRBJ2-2	TGTGCCAGCAGCAATCCACTGACAGGGGTTCGGACCGGGGAGCTGTTTTTT	CASSNPLTGVRTGELFF
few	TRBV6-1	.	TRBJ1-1	TGTGCCAGCAGTGCTCCGGGGGCCTACACTGAAGCTTTCTTT	CASSAPGAYTEAFF
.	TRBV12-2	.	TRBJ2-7	TGTGCAAGTCGCGCCCTGACAGGGGCTTGTAACGAGCAGTACTTC	CASRALTGACNEQYF
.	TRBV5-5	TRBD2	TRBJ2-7	TGTGCCAGCAGCCCTAGCGGGGATTCCTACGAGCAGTACTTC	CASSPSGDSYEQYF
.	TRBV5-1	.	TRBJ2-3	TGCGCCAGCAGCCCAAACCTAAGGGATACGCAGTATTTT	CASSPNLRDTQYF
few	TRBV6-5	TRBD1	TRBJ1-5	TGTGCCAGCAGTTACTCAGTACAGGGGGCCCGGCAGCCCCAGCATTTT	CASSYSVQGARQPQHF
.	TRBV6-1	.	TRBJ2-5	TGTGCCAGCAGTGAAGCCCTATATGGAGCAGAGACCCAGTACTTC	CASSEALYGAETQYF
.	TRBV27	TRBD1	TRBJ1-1	TGTGCCAGCAGTGACCATAGGACAGGGGGCACTGAAGCTTTCTTT	CASSDHRTGGTEAFF
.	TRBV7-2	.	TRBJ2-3	TGTGCCAGCAGCTGGTTTACGGGACGGATTACAGATACGCAGTATTTT	CASSWFTGRITDTQYF
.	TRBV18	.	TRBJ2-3	TGTGCCAGCTCACAGACTCTTGGCACAGATACGCAGTATTTT	CASSQTLGTDTQYF
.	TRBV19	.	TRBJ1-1	TGTGCCAGTAGTATTCAGGGGCCAAACACTGAAGCTTTCTTT	CASSIQGPNTEAFF
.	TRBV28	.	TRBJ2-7	TGTGCCAGCAGTCCCCCGACAGGTCTCTCCTACGAGCAGTACTTC	CASSPPTGLSYEQYF
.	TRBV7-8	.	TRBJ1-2	TGTGCCAGCAGCTTAGAAAGAGGGCTTAACTATGGCTACACCTTC	CASSLERGLNYGYTF
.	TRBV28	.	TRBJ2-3	TGTGCCAGCAGTTTCGTCGCGGGCACAGATACGCAGTATTTT	CASSFVAGTDTQYF
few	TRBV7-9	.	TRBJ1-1	TGTGCCAGCAGCCCCAGAGACCTTTCGAACACTGAAGCTTTCTTT	CASSPRDLSNTEAFF
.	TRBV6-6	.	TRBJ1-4	TGTGGGGGGGGTGGAGGGAGAAATGAAAAACTGTTTTTT	CGGGGGRNEKLFF
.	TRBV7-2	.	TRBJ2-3	TGTGCCAGCAGCATAGTCACAGATACGCAGTATTTT	CASSIVTDTQYF
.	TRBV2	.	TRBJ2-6	TGTGCCAGCAGTGTTGCCTCTGGGGCCAACGTCCTGACTTTC	CASSVASGANVLTF
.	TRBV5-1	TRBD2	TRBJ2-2	TGCGCCAGCAGCTCGGCCAGCGGGGGGCTTAACACCGGGGAGCTGTTTTTT	CASSSASGGLNTGELFF
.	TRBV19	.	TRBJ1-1	TGTGCCAGTCGGGATGGTGTAGGCACTGAAGCTTTCTTT	CASRDGVGTEAFF
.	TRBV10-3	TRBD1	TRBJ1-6	TGTGCCACCCAGGTGGGACAGCTAGATTCACCCCTCCACTTT	CATQVGQLDSPLHF
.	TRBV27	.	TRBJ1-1	TGTGCCAGCAGTTTGAAAGGGAACACTGAAGCTTTCTTT	CASSLKGNTEAFF
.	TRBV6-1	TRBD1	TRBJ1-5	TGTGCCAGCAGAGGACAGGGAAATCAGCCCCAGCATTTT	CASRGQGNQPQHF
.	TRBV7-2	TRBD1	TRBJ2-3	TGTGCCAGCAGCTCTAACAGGGGATATACGCAGTATTTT	CASSSNRGYTQYF
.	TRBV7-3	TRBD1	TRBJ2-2	TGTGCCAGCAGCCAGGGGACAGGGCGAGCCGGGGAGCTGTTTTTT	CASSQGTGRAGELFF
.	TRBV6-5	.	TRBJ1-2	TGTGCCAGCAGTTACGATTCAGGAAAGGATGGCTACACCTTC	CASSYDSGKDGYTF
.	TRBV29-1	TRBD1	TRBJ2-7	TGCAGCGTTGAAACTCCGGGACAGGGTGTACGATACGAGCAGTACTTC	CSVETPGQGVRYEQYF
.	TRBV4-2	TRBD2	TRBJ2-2	TGTGCCAGCAGCCAAGAATCGATTCTGGCGGGGGGAGGAATCGCCGGGGAGCTGTTTTTT	CASSQESILAGGGIAGELFF
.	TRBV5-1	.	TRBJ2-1	TGCGCCAGCAGCTCCAGTCAAGTATTCGGGAATGAGCAGTTCTTC	CASSSSQVFGNEQFF
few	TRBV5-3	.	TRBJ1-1	TGTGCCAGCAGCTCTTGGACAGAAGCTTTCTTT	CASSSWTEAFF
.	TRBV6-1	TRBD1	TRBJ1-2	TGTGCCAGCAGTGAAGGGCAGGGGGCGACCTGGGATGGCTACACCTTC	CASSEGQGATWDGYTF
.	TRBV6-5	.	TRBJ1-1	TGTGCCAGCAGTTTCGAACGGAAAGCTTTCTTT	CASSFERKAFF
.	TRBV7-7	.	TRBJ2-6	TGTGCCAGCAGCGGTGGCCCAGTGCCACAAAGTCGGGCCAACGTCCTGACTTTC	CASSGGPVPQSRANVLTF
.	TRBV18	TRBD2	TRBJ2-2	TGTGCCAGCTCACCAAACGGGGGGGCGCTCACCGGGGAGCTGTTTTTT	CASSPNGGALTGELFF
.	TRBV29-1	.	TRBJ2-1	TGCAGCGTTGAAGGGGGGAGTGAGCAGTTCTTC	CSVEGGSEQFF
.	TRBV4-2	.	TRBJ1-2	TGTGCCAGCAGCCAAGATAGGGGAACTAACTATGGCTACACCTTC	CASSQDRGTNYGYTF
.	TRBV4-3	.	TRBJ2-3	TGCGCCAGCAGCCAAGAAGGGGCGGGGGCGACAGATACGCAGTATTTT	CASSQEGAGATDTQYF
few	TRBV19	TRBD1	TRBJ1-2	TGTGCCAGTAGTATCCTTTCCGGGACAGGCCCCCTTTATGGCTACACCTTC	CASSILSGTGPLYGYTF
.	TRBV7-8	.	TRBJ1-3	TGTGCCAGCAGCTTAGGAGGGGGATCTGGAAACACCATATATTTT	CASSLGGGSGNTIYF
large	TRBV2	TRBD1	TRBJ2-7	TGTGCCAGCAGCGTCAAAGGGACAGGGGTCGAGCAGTACTTC	CASSVKGTGVEQYF
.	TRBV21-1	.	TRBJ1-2	TGTGCCAGCAGCAAACCGGGAACCACCCACTATGGCTACACCTTC	CASSKPGTTHYGYTF
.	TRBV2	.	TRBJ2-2	TGTGCCAGCACCTCTCCTACAGGGTACACCGGGGAGCTGTTTTTT	CASTSPTGYTGELFF
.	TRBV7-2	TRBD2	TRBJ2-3	TGTGCCGGGACTAGCTCGGGAGGTTCAGATACGCAGTATTTT	CAGTSSGGSDTQYF
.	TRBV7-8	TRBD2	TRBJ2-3	TGTGCCAGCAGCTACCGGACTAGCTTCACAGATACGCAGTATTTT	CASSYRTSFTDTQYF
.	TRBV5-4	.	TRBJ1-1	TGTGCCAGCAGTGGGGGGCAAGGGGGAAACACTGAAGCTTTCTTT	CASSGGQGGNTEAFF
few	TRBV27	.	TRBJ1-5	TGTGCCAGCAGGGACGGTTACAATCAGCCCCAGCATTTT	CASRDGYNQPQHF
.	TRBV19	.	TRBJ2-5	TGTGCCAGTAGTCGCGGACAGAGCCCCCAAGAGACCCAGTACTTC	CASSRGQSPQETQYF
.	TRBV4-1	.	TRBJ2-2	TGCGCCAGCAGCTATGGGGAGAACACCGGGGAGCTGTTTTTT	CASSYGENTGELFF